This is a list of T cell receptor beta chains from one sample in a study of cytomegalovirus exposure and HLA in healthy donors. Profiled with immunoSEQ multiplex PCR; TCRdb holds only in-frame clones, not every one. The data contain around 65,000 clones, around 80% of them singletons. Sequencing was done on a sample of PBMCs. These receptors all stem from a girl aged 5-17 years in good health and CMV-seropositive. Each CDR3 is given without its conserved first and last residue. Part of the rows lack a size; the others show once, few, many or a class for expanded clones.

v_gene	abundance	j_gene	CDR3aa
TRBV7-4	NA	TRBJ1-2	ASSHTGPSGYT
TRBV30	NA	TRBJ1-3	AWTPRGSGNTIY
TRBV29-1	NA	TRBJ2-7	SVEGAYEQY
TRBV5-1	NA	TRBJ1-1	ASSSTYRQDRNTEAF
TRBV6-5	NA	TRBJ2-7	ASSYSHEAGGDEQY
TRBV4-1	NA	TRBJ2-5	ASSGRRGLGETQY
TRBV7-7	once	TRBJ2-7	ASSLGGGLGCGYEQY
TRBV5-1	once	TRBJ2-5	ASSLAFGLGETQY
TRBV6-1	NA	TRBJ1-6	ASSDGRGNSPLH
TRBV5-1	NA	TRBJ2-2	ASSLAGNTGELF
TRBV4-1	NA	TRBJ2-7	ASSQEGELAGAHEQY
TRBV27	NA	TRBJ1-2	ASSLSNFYGYT
TRBV7-6	NA	TRBJ2-2	ASSLERTSVAGELF
TRBV6-5	few	TRBJ2-7	ASSPRGDSSYEQY
TRBV28	NA	TRBJ1-2	ASSLSPGTGAIYT
TRBV15	NA	TRBJ1-1	ATSKKGAFVKAF
TRBV25-1	NA	TRBJ2-7	ASSVQIAGEKSYEQY
TRBV30	NA	TRBJ1-1	AWDRLSNTEAF
TRBV7-2	NA	TRBJ1-1	ASSLGPLTAEAF
TRBV7-2	NA	TRBJ2-2	ASSLVGGALVGELF
TRBV7-2	NA	TRBJ1-5	ASGVGGNQPQH
TRBV29-1	NA	TRBJ2-7	SVDKGLDEQY
TRBV28	once	TRBJ2-5	ASSPTPGQGRKETQY
TRBV6-1	once	TRBJ2-7	ASSERTRAGAYEQY
TRBV4-1	NA	TRBJ1-5	ASSQMTGSFQPQH
TRBV30	NA	TRBJ1-1	AWTKGTGTIIEAF
TRBV6-5	NA	TRBJ2-7	ASSYSAERGYEQY
TRBV5-4	NA	TRBJ2-5	ASSSGLVETQY
TRBV15	NA	TRBJ2-1	ATSRAGWTQF
TRBV23-1	few	TRBJ2-5	ASRPICQEPGGETQY
TRBV5-1	NA	TRBJ1-1	ASSNTGTGGTEAF
TRBV6-1	NA	TRBJ2-1	ASSEVGTREQF